In this sample, the clone carrying this T cell receptor (beta chain) turned up a few times. Its antigen is as yet unknown. The data are from a study of CD8 T cells in ankylosing spondylitis. MiXCR, run by TCRdb on the 5' RACE reads, gives a single entry per CDR3 protein. The table records roughly 700,000 distinct CDR3 sequences, around 20% of them present only once. Study-wide results and caveats: Characteristic of ankylosing spondylitis blood, it appeared, was a TCR beta motif comprising fewer than 10 highly homologous variants.

The clonotype comes from a male donor with ankylosing spondylitis. The sequencing input was blood, either unsorted or a sorted T cell fraction (not recorded which).

CDR3 protein: CSASRSGTRNRSGANVLTF. The CDR3 nucleotides read TGCAGTGCTAGCCGTTCTGGGACGAGAAATCGCTCTGGGGCCAACGTCCTGACTTTC. The chain is built from TRBV20-1 and TRBJ2-6; D is tentatively TRBD1 or TRBD2 (5 bases each). Trimming left V 3 bases short and J 0 bases short, with 21 bases between. Germline V CDR1 and CDR2: DFQATT, SNEGSKA (reference sequence). CDR3 size: 19 residues.